The 19 T cell receptor beta chains reported below all come from one sample, sequenced in a study of vaccination and CD4 T cells after COVID-19. TCRdb called the PCR reads again in MiXCR, with one record for every CDR3 protein. The sample comprises about 18,000 distinct CDR3 sequences, roughly 60% of which are singletons, and 1% rests with the top ten. The sequences come from CD4+ T cells from blood, collected before SARS-CoV-2 vaccination. Receptors originate from a human donor who had recovered from COVID-19.

V gene TRBV28 combines with J gene TRBJ2-5; D may be TRBD2 (5 bases). Germline V gene sequence: CDR1 MDHEN, CDR2 SYDVKM. This CDR3 has 13 amino acids. V lost 3 bases, J lost 4 bases, and 9 bases lay in between. For the CDR3, the DNA is TGTGCCAGCAGTTTTGGAGCGGTAGAGACCCAGTACTTC. Residues: CASSFGAVETQYF.

This clonotype appeared a single time. The chain recombines TRBV30 with TRBJ1-1; perhaps TRBD1 as D (6 bases). Per germline, CDR1 GTSNPN and CDR2 SVGIG (reference sequence). The CDR3 sequence is 12 residues long. Trimming removed 0 bases at V and 11 bases at J, with 13 bases between. The CDR3 sequence is CAWSVTSGGAFF. The DNA for the CDR3 is TGTGCCTGGAGTGTAACGTCGGGGGGCGCTTTCTTT.

The chain couples TRBV11-3 to TRBJ1-1; perhaps TRBD1 as D (5 bases). The CDR3 extends over 12 amino acids. CDR1 and CDR2 (germline): SGHNT, YENEEA. V gave up 5 bases and J gave up 6 bases, with 10 bases separating them. Written as DNA, the CDR3 is TGTGCCAGCAGCAACCAGGGATCTGAAGCTTTCTTT. Its translation: CASSNQGSEAFF.

This clonotype showed up just a few times. The genes are TRBV12-3 or TRBV12-4 and TRBJ1-5; D is uncertain. The length of the CDR3 is 13 residues. Trimming took off 6 bases at V and 4 bases at J, with 10 bases between the two ends. Here the CDR3 reads CASSTLRNQPQHF. As DNA, the CDR3 is TGTGCCAGCAGCACGCTTCGGAATCAGCCCCAGCATTTT.

The rearrangement links TRBV20-1 to TRBJ1-2; tentative D call: TRBD1 (6 bases). CDR3 length: 13 amino acids. Germline loops: CDR1 DFQATT, CDR2 SNEGSKA (reference sequence). Between the trimmed V and J ends, which lost 7 bases and 3 bases, there was a span of 15 bases. This CDR3 is CSVRGARDYGYTF. CDR3 nucleotide sequence: TGCAGTGTTAGGGGGGCGCGCGACTATGGCTACACCTTC.

J is TRBJ1-2 and V is TRBV7-9; TRBD1 agrees at 7 bases. V shed 0 bases, J shed 5 bases, and the junction held 0 bases outside the gene matches. The germline CDR1 and CDR2 sequences are SEHNR and FQNEAQ (reference sequence). The CDR3 length is 13 residues. The CDR3 DNA is TGTGCCAGCAGCTTAGCACAGGGGTATGGCTACACCTTC. Translated, it gives CASSLAQGYGYTF.

The chain links TRBV6-5 to TRBJ2-3; 9 bases map to TRBD2. Germline V gene data show CDR1 as MNHEY and CDR2 as SVGAGI. The CDR3 is 15 amino acids. V dropped 4 bases and J dropped 3; count of bases not matched to a gene: 5. The CDR3 here is CASSSVLAGTDTQYF. CDR3 in DNA: TGTGCCAGCAGTTCAGTCCTAGCGGGGACAGATACGCAGTATTTT.

The rearrangement links TRBV19 to TRBJ2-7; 14 bases line up with TRBD2. J lost 4 bases, V lost 3 bases, and 5 bases had no gene match. Germline CDR1 and CDR2: LNHDA and SQIVND (reference sequence). The CDR3 loop spans 16 amino acids. The CDR3 loop is CASSIGTSGSRYEQYF. The CDR3 DNA reads as TGTGCCAGTAGTATCGGGACTAGCGGGAGTCGATACGAGCAGTACTTC.

This clonotype was seen just once. This chain joins TRBV28 and TRBJ1-2, with TRBD1 as a possible D gene (6 bases). The CDR3 has 13 amino acids. Germline CDR1 reads MDHEN; CDR2 reads SYDVKM. V was trimmed by 6 bases and J by 8 bases, leaving 16 bases between them. CDR3 sequence reads: CASRKEAGVGYTF. CDR3 coding DNA: TGTGCCAGCAGAAAAGAGGCAGGGGTAGGCTACACCTTC.

The genes are TRBV11-2 and TRBJ1-1, with D maybe TRBD1 (5 bases). Trimming shortened V by 4 bases and J by 5 bases, and 11 bases separated the two germline ends. CDR1 SGHAT and CDR2 FQNNGV come from the germline V gene. This CDR3 spans 13 amino acids. The DNA of the CDR3 is TGTGCCAGCAGCTCGCAGAGGGGTACTGAAGCTTTCTTT. Translation: CASSSQRGTEAFF.

Only a few counts were recorded for this clonotype. V usage is TRBV7-9 and J usage is TRBJ2-2; 11 bases align to TRBD2. The CDR3 spans 15 residues. The germline gives CDR1 SEHNR, CDR2 FQNEAQ (reference sequence). J was trimmed by 5 bases and V by 2 bases; bases with no gene match: 1. Here the CDR3 DNA reads TGTGCCAGCAGCTTAAGACTAGCGGGGACCGGGGAGCTGTTTTTT. This sequence encodes CASSLRLAGTGELFF. The variable domain in full, completed from reference TRBV7-9 and TRBJ2-2, reads DTGVSQNPRHKITKRGQNVTFRCDPISEHNRLYWYRQTLGQGPEFLTYFQNEAQLEKSRLLSDRFSAERPKGSFSTLEIQRTEQGDSAMYLCASSLRLAGTGELFFGEGSRLTVL.

The chain uses TRBV20-1 and TRBJ1-2; no firm D call. CDR1 is DFQATT and CDR2 is SNEGSKA in the germline V gene (reference sequence). This CDR3 is built from 14 residues. V was pared by 3 bases and J by 5 bases, with 16 bases between. CDR3 region: CSARKPGERYGYTF. The CDR3 DNA reads as TGCAGTGCTAGGAAACCGGGAGAAAGATATGGCTACACCTTC.

This clonotype turned up a few times. The chain has TRBV15 and TRBJ1-6; D gene unclear. The V gene lost 0 bases and the J gene lost 10 bases, with 13 bases spanning the gap. Germline V gives CDR1 LNHNV, CDR2 YYDKDF (reference sequence). This CDR3 has 15 amino acids. This CDR3 reads CATSREAGFGSPLHF. The DNA for the CDR3 is TGTGCCACCAGCAGAGAAGCTGGGTTTGGATCACCCCTCCACTTT. Variable domain in full (rest from reference TRBV15 and TRBJ1-6): DAMVIQNPRYQVTQFGKPVTLSCSQTLNHNVMYWYQQKSSQAPKLLFHYYDKDFNNEADTPDNFQSRRPNTSFCFLDIRSPGLGDTAMYLCATSREAGFGSPLHFGNGTRLTVT.

The chain combines TRBV27 with TRBJ1-1; D is undetermined. The germline V gene encodes CDR1 MNHEY and CDR2 SMNVEV (reference sequence). The CDR3 is 12 amino acids. Trimming removed 7 bases at V and 1 base at J, with 7 bases between. The DNA for the CDR3 is TGTGCCAGCACAACCACGAACACTGAAGCTTTCTTT. Protein product: CASTTTNTEAFF.

The J gene is TRBJ2-6, the V gene TRBV11-2; D possibly uses TRBD1 or TRBD2 (5 bases each). The CDR3 contains 15 residues. Germline CDR1 SGHAT, CDR2 FQNNGV. Trimming removed 5 bases from V and 2 bases from J, with 10 bases in between. The CDR3 DNA reads TGTGCCAGCAGCGTCAGGGAGACTGGGGCCAACGTCCTGACTTTC. Translating gives CASSVRETGANVLTF.

This clonotype occurred once. A junction boundary mismatches the germline segment, possibly from a read error. The V and J genes are TRBV11-1 and TRBJ1-2; D not resolved. The CDR3 loop spans 12 amino acids. The germline V gene has CDR1 SGHAT and CDR2 FQDESV (reference sequence). CDR3 in amino acids: CASSRTLDGYTF. The CDR3 DNA reads TGCGCCAGCAGCCGGACCCTGGATGGCTACACCTTC.

J is TRBJ1-1 and V is TRBV20-1; D call uncertain. The CDR3 runs to 12 residues. V shed 2 bases and J shed 8 bases, with 12 bases lying between them. CDR1 DFQATT and CDR2 SNEGSKA come from the germline V gene (reference sequence). The CDR3 loop is CSARFGPEEAFF. In nucleotides, the CDR3 is TGCAGTGCTAGATTCGGGCCTGAGGAAGCTTTCTTT.

V and J are TRBV29-1 and TRBJ2-7; 12 bases agree with TRBD2. The germline V gene encodes CDR1 SQVTM and CDR2 ANQGSEA. V was clipped by 6 bases and J by 3 bases; unmatched bases: 9. This CDR3 contains 15 residues. The CDR3: CSVLAGLAGYYEQYF. As DNA, the CDR3 is TGCAGCGTCCTGGCTGGACTAGCGGGGTACTACGAGCAGTACTTC.

This clonotype showed up just a few times. One end of the junction varies from germline; a read error may be responsible. The chain uses TRBV7-9 and TRBJ2-7; D not resolved. Germline-derived CDR1 and CDR2 are SEHNR and FQNEAQ (reference sequence). This CDR3 is built from 11 residues. The CDR3 DNA follows: TGTGCCAGCAGCTTACTTCAGGATAAGTTCTTC. Its translation: CASSLLQDKFF.